This TCR beta chain comes out of a study of blood T cell repertoires in COVID-19. Study summary: From T cells, B-cell-depleted T cells, or PBMCs came the material, which was cDNA or gDNA.

The CDR3 contains 13 residues. In germline, CDR1 is LNHDA, CDR2 SQIVND (reference sequence). V gave up 1 base and J gave up 3 bases, with 6 bases separating them. Source study methods: Using reference gene primer amplification, nucleated cell counts were estimated. Assay used: immunoSEQ multiplex PCR; TCRdb lists only in-frame clones, some missing. V, J and clone size are taken as reported in that table, and D and trimming were inferred from the DNA itself. The table lists 140,000 to 150,000 clones, roughly 79% of them singletons. This TCR was sampled from a man aged 50 to 59 with active or convalescent COVID-19. The specimen was peripheral blood. The chain carries TRBV19 and TRBJ1-2; D remains ambiguous. This CDR3 is CASSIGVYYGYTF. Written as DNA, the CDR3 is TGTGCCAGTAGTATAGGCGTTTACTATGGCTACACCTTC. Looking up the rest from reference TRBV19 and TRBJ1-2 gives the full variable domain: DGGITQSPKYLFRKEGQNVTLSCEQNLNHDAMYWYRQDPGQGLRLIYYSQIVNDFQKGDIAEGYSVSREKKESFPLTVTSAQKNPTAFYLCASSIGVYYGYTFGSGTRLTVV.